The 26 T cell receptor beta chains in this list originate from one sample, sequenced in a study of beta chain features in type 1 diabetes. As every portion of the isolated RNA was reverse transcribed, the sequencing read expressed TCRB transcripts. Profiled with immunoSEQ multiplex PCR; TCRdb holds only in-frame clones, not every one. The sample includes about 53,000 clones, under 75% seen only once; the top ten take 0.29%. General study points: Across all four CD4+ subsets, people with type 1 diabetes showed modestly shorter TCRB CDR3s.

Antigen specificity for these receptors is unknown. The sequencing sample was made of stem cell memory CD4+ T cells from blood. The receptors derive from a woman in her 30s with type 1 diabetes.

In this sample, this clone turned up once. J is TRBJ2-7 and V is TRBV15; D gene uncertain. This CDR3 contains 12 residues. Trimming took off 0 bases at V and 3 bases at J, with 3 bases between the two ends. Germline-derived CDR1 and CDR2 are LNHNV and YYDKDF (reference sequence). As DNA, the CDR3 is TGTGCCACCAGCAGAGATCTCTACGAGCAGTACTTC. It yields the protein CATSRDLYEQYF.

The chain has TRBV18 and TRBJ2-7; no firm D call. Germline V lookup: CDR1 KGHSH, CDR2 LQKENI. Trimming shortened V by 2 bases and J by 7 bases, and 15 bases separated the two germline ends. This CDR3 contains 14 residues. The CDR3 DNA follows: TGTGCCAGCTCACCATATCAATGGGCAAAGGAGCAGTACTTC. Residues: CASSPYQWAKEQYF.

V is TRBV10-3 and J is TRBJ1-2; D may be TRBD1 (6 bases). V was shortened by 4 bases and J by 12 bases, with 18 bases between the two germline ends. Germline-derived CDR1 and CDR2 are ENHRY and SYGVKD. The CDR3 runs to 13 residues. The DNA for the CDR3 is TGTGCCATCAGTGGGAGTGGGGGCGCGTCGAACACCTTC. Its translation: CAISGSGGASNTF.

The rearrangement uses TRBV18 and TRBJ1-1; D not certain. Trimming took 6 bases from V and 2 from J, leaving 13 bases between them. CDR3 length: 14 residues. CDR1 and CDR2 from the germline V gene are KGHSH and LQKENI. CDR3 sequence: CASSSYSENTEAFF. CDR3 DNA sequence: TGTGCCAGCTCCTCTTACAGTGAAAACACTGAAGCTTTCTTT.

The chain joins TRBV7-2 to TRBJ2-1, with D possibly being TRBD2 (5 bases). The germline CDR1 and CDR2 sequences are SGHTA and FQGNSA. Deletions cut 5 bases from V and 9 bases from J, with 17 bases between. This CDR3 is built from 14 residues. The DNA for the CDR3 is TGTGCCAGCAGCCCTCGGTTTGGGAGCTTTGAGCAGTTCTTC. Translated, it gives CASSPRFGSFEQFF.

The V and J genes are TRBV2 and TRBJ2-5, with 9 bases identical to TRBD2. This CDR3 contains 15 residues. Unmatched junction bases numbered 8, after V lost 6 bases and J lost 3 bases. Germline values: CDR1 SNHLY, CDR2 FYNNEI. The CDR3 spells CASSPLAGNEETQYF. DNA for the CDR3: TGTGCCAGCAGCCCTCTAGCGGGGAACGAAGAGACCCAGTACTTC.

The V and J genes are TRBV6-5 and TRBJ1-5, with D unclear. Deletions cut 2 bases from V and 5 bases from J, with 10 bases between. This CDR3 is 14 amino acids long. CDR1 is MNHEY and CDR2 is SVGAGI in the germline V gene. The CDR3 sequence: CASSYGLGDQPQHF. Here the CDR3 DNA reads TGTGCCAGCAGTTACGGTCTCGGAGATCAGCCCCAGCATTTT.

The chain is built from TRBV28 and TRBJ2-7, with TRBD1 as a possible D gene (7 bases). The V and J ends lost 4 bases and 1 base respectively, with 11 bases between them. Germline V CDR1 and CDR2: MDHEN, SYDVKM. The CDR3 spans 14 residues. DNA of the CDR3: TGTGCCAGCAGTTGGGCAGGGGGGTCCTACGAGCAGTACTTC. This translates into CASSWAGGSYEQYF.

The chain combines TRBV4-2 with TRBJ2-6; TRBD2 matches 11 bases. There are 21 residues in the CDR3. The germline gives CDR1 LGHNA, CDR2 YNFKEQ. With V trimmed by 1 base and J by 0 bases, 11 bases remained unmatched. CDR3 DNA: TGTGCCAGCAGCCAAGTCTCCCTAGCGGGAGGAAGCCTCTCTGGGGCCAACGTCCTGACTTTC. Its translation is CASSQVSLAGGSLSGANVLTF.

This clone was seen only once. This rearrangement joins TRBV6-6 to TRBJ2-2; maybe TRBD2 (5 bases). In germline, CDR1 is MNHNY, CDR2 SVGAGI (reference sequence). The CDR3 is 13 residues long. V was clipped by 10 bases and J by 0 bases, with 9 bases between them. The CDR3 nucleotides read TGTGCCACCTCGGGGACGAACACCGGGGAGCTGTTTTTT. It is translated as CATSGTNTGELFF.

This rearrangement joins TRBV29-1 to TRBJ2-7; tentatively, D is TRBD1 (6 bases). The CDR3 spans 13 residues. Trimming pared 8 bases from V and 5 bases from J, leaving 19 bases between. From germline, CDR1 is SQVTM and CDR2 ANQGSEA. The CDR3 region has the DNA TGCAGCATCTCGGGGCAGGGGAGACACGAGCAGTACTTC. It codes for CSISGQGRHEQYF.

The chain recombines TRBV5-8 with TRBJ1-2, with D unclear. CDR1 SGHTS and CDR2 YDEGEE come from the germline V gene. This CDR3 has 12 amino acids. The V gene lost 1 base and the J gene lost 6 bases, with 7 bases spanning the gap. CDR3 sequence: CASSLYTHGYTF. DNA for the CDR3: TGTGCCAGCAGCTTGTACACACATGGCTACACCTTC.

This chain uses TRBV5-1 with TRBJ2-1; no reliable D call. The germline CDR1 and CDR2 sequences are SGHRS and YFSETQ. This CDR3 is built from 15 residues. The V end lost 2 bases, the J end lost 0 bases, and 9 bases lay between the germline ends. The DNA for the CDR3 is TGCGCCAGCAGCTTTACTCCAAGCTCCTACAATGAGCAGTTCTTC. Translated, it gives CASSFTPSSYNEQFF.

This chain links TRBV6-1 with TRBJ2-7; no clear D. Trimming took off 7 bases at V and 2 bases at J, with 12 bases between the two ends. Germline V gives CDR1 MNHNS, CDR2 SASEGT. The CDR3 runs to 13 residues. CDR3 coding DNA: TGTGCCAGCACTCCGCAGGCTACCTACGAGCAGTACTTC. Translating it yields CASTPQATYEQYF.

The rearrangement links TRBV7-2 to TRBJ2-3; the match to TRBD2 covers 7 bases. The CDR3 loop spans 15 amino acids. Germline CDR1 SGHTA, CDR2 FQGNSA. The ends lost 0 bases at V and 4 bases at J; junction bases unmatched: 4. The CDR3: CASSLAGGPSDTQYF. CDR3 coding DNA: TGTGCCAGCAGCTTAGCGGGAGGGCCATCAGATACGCAGTATTTT.

The rearrangement links TRBV7-3 to TRBJ2-1; D uncertain. V was cut by 5 bases and J by 9 bases, with 20 bases left in between. The CDR3 extends over 15 amino acids. Germline values: CDR1 SGHTA, CDR2 FQGTGA. The CDR3 nucleotides are TGTGCCAGCAGCCCTCACCTAAAAGAGTATGGTGAGCAGTTCTTC. Amino acid sequence: CASSPHLKEYGEQFF.

This chain uses TRBV11-3 with TRBJ2-6; 8 bases are a match to TRBD1. From germline, CDR1 is SGHNT and CDR2 YENEEA. V was pared by 5 bases and J by 0 bases, with 9 bases of the junction left unmatched. The CDR3 extends over 18 amino acids. Written as DNA, the CDR3 is TGTGCCAGCAGCCCTGGACAGGGCCCCCGCTCTGGGGCCAACGTCCTGACTTTC. This gives the protein CASSPGQGPRSGANVLTF. Based on the CDR3 plus reference TRBV11-3 and TRBJ2-6, the full variable domain is EAGVVQSPRYKIIEKKQPVAFWCNPISGHNTLYWYLQNLGQGPELLIRYENEEAVDDSQLPKDRFSAERLKGVDSTLKIQPAELGDSAVYLCASSPGQGPRSGANVLTFGAGSRLTVL.

This chain links TRBV28 with TRBJ2-5, with 12 bases matching TRBD2. The CDR3 has 15 residues. V gave up 8 bases and J gave up 0 bases; unmatched junction bases: 4. Germline V gives CDR1 MDHEN, CDR2 SYDVKM. The CDR3 here is CASLGLAGYQETQYF. The CDR3 DNA follows: TGTGCCAGCCTAGGACTAGCGGGGTACCAAGAGACCCAGTACTTC.

The chain is built from TRBV5-1 and TRBJ2-1, with 9 positions matching TRBD1. This CDR3 is built from 15 residues. J gave up 1 base and V 4 bases, and 3 bases lay outside the gene matches. Per the germline V gene, CDR1 is SGHRS and CDR2 is YFSETQ. The CDR3 sequence: CASSIGQGSYNEQFF. CDR3 bases: TGCGCCAGCAGCATCGGACAGGGGTCCTACAATGAGCAGTTCTTC.

The gene calls are TRBV2 and TRBJ2-7; D may be TRBD2 (6 bases). CDR1 is SNHLY, CDR2 FYNNEI, per germline. The CDR3 spans 14 residues. V shed 3 bases and J shed 3 bases, with 12 bases lying between them. Written as DNA, the CDR3 is TGTGCCAGCAGTGAGGGCGGGACCTTCTACGAGCAGTACTTC. It specifies CASSEGGTFYEQYF.

This clone has a handful of counts. This chain links TRBV6-5 with TRBJ2-2, with D possibly being TRBD1 (5 bases). There are 14 residues in the CDR3. The V gene's germline CDR1 is MNHEY and CDR2 SVGAGI. V lost 5 bases and J lost 1, with 8 bases in between. The CDR3 protein is CASSRTGNTGELFF. CDR3 coding DNA: TGTGCCAGCAGTCGAACAGGGAACACCGGGGAGCTGTTTTTT.

V and J are TRBV5-4 and TRBJ2-2; 9 bases align to TRBD1. V dropped 3 bases and J dropped 2; count of bases not matched to a gene: 5. The germline CDR1 and CDR2 sequences are SGHNT and YYREEE (reference sequence). CDR3 length: 16 amino acids. CDR3 DNA: TGTGCCAGCAGCTCCGGACAGGGGCGAAACACCGGGGAGCTGTTTTTT. Translation: CASSSGQGRNTGELFF.

This clone was seen a few times. This chain links TRBV30 with TRBJ1-2, with 8 bases aligning to TRBD1. The germline CDR1 and CDR2 sequences are GTSNPN and SVGIG (reference sequence). This CDR3 contains 12 residues. Germline trimming cut 4 bases from V and 3 bases from J; bases unmatched to any gene: 1. The CDR3 spells CAWTGGDYGYTF. The CDR3 bases are TGTGCCTGGACAGGGGGCGACTATGGCTACACCTTC.

V is TRBV30 and J is TRBJ2-4, with D possibly TRBD2 on 7 matching bases. This CDR3 is built from 13 residues. Germline-derived CDR1 and CDR2 are GTSNPN and SVGIG (reference sequence). The V end was cut by 4 bases, the J end by 7 bases, with 14 bases between. The CDR3 sequence is CAWTPGGANIQYF. The CDR3 coding sequence is TGTGCCTGGACCCCTGGGGGGGCGAACATTCAGTACTTC.

This clone was seen more than once but under ten times. The J gene is TRBJ2-7, the V gene TRBV19; 8 nucleotides match TRBD1. The length of the CDR3 is 15 residues. J lost 4 bases, V lost 2 bases, and 7 bases had no gene match. Germline values: CDR1 LNHDA, CDR2 SQIVND (reference sequence). CDR3 sequence reads: CASSINPGGYYEQYF. The CDR3 DNA follows: TGTGCCAGTAGTATAAATCCAGGGGGCTATTACGAGCAGTACTTC.

V and J are TRBV5-1 and TRBJ1-1; D is perhaps TRBD1 (5 bases). The germline V gene has CDR1 SGHRS and CDR2 YFSETQ. This CDR3 is built from 14 residues. Trimming took 4 bases from V and 4 from J, leaving 14 bases between them. The CDR3 loop reads CASSAERQLTEAFF. Written as DNA, the CDR3 is TGCGCCAGCAGCGCCGAACGACAGCTCACTGAAGCTTTCTTT. Full variable domain (rest looked up from reference TRBV5-1 and TRBJ1-1): KAGVTQTPRYLIKTRGQQVTLSCSPISGHRSVSWYQQTPGQGLQFLFEYFSETQRNKGNFPGRFSGRQFSNSRSEMNVSTLELGDSALYLCASSAERQLTEAFFGQGTRLTVV.